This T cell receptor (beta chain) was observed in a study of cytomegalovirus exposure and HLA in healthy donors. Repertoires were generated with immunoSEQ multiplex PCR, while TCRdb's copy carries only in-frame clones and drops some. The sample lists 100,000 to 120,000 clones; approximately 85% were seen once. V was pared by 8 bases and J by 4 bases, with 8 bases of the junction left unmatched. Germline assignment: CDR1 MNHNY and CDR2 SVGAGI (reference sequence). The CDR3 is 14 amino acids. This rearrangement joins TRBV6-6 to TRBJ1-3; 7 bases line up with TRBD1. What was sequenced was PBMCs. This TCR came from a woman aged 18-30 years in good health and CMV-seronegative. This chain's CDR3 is CASGPTGSGNTIYF. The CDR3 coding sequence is TGTGCCAGCGGTCCGACAGGGTCAGGAAACACCATATATTTT.